This record looks at one T cell receptor (beta chain) sequence and its context. This specimen comes from a study of T cells in tumors after PD-1 blockade. Study overall: No patient had prior checkpoint blockade, systemic immunosuppression, or radiotherapy within 4 weeks. A subset received ongoing vismodegib 150 mg daily alongside anti-PD-1 therapy.

Germline CDR1 SGHNT, CDR2 YENEEA. The V end lost 1 base, the J end lost 0 bases, and 10 bases lay between the germline ends. The CDR3 loop spans 16 amino acids. Profiled with immunoSEQ multiplex PCR; TCRdb holds only in-frame clones, not every one. The repertoire has about 3,700 clones, roughly 64% of them found once; the top ten carry roughly a fifth. The clonotype originates from a human donor with basal cell carcinoma. This chain connects TRBV11-3 to TRBJ2-1; D is undetermined. The sample was tumor tissue, taken before anti-PD-1 treatment. The CDR3 loop reads CASSLVFESSYNEQFF. In DNA form, the CDR3 reads TGTGCCAGCAGCTTAGTATTCGAAAGCTCCTACAATGAGCAGTTCTTC.